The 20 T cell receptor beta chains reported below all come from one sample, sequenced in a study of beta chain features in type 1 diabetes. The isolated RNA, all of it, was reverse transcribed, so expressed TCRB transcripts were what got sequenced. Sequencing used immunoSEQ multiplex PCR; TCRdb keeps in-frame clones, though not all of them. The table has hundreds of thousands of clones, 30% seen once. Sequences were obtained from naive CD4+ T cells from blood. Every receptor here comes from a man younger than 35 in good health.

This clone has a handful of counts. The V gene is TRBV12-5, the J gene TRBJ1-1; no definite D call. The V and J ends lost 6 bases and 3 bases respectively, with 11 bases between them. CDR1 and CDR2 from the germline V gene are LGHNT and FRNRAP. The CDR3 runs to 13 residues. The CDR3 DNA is TGTGCTAGTGGGTCGGATTGGGACACTGAAGCTTTCTTT. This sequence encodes CASGSDWDTEAFF. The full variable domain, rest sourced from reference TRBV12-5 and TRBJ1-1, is DARVTQTPRHKVTEMGQEVTMRCQPILGHNTVFWYRQTMMQGLELLAYFRNRAPLDDSGMPKDRFSAEMPDATLATLKIQPSEPRDSAVYFCASGSDWDTEAFFGQGTRLTVV.

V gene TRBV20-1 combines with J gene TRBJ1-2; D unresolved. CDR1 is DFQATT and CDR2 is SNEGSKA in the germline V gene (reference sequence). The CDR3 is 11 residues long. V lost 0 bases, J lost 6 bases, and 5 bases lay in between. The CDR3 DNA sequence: TGCAGTGCTAGAGATCGGAATGGCTACACCTTC. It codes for CSARDRNGYTF.

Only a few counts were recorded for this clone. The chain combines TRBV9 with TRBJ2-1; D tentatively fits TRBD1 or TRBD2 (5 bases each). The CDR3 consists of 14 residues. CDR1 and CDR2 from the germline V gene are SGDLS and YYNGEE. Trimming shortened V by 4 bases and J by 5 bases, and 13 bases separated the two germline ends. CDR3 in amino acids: CASSPWGRDNEQFF. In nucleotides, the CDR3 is TGTGCCAGCAGCCCCTGGGGACGGGACAATGAGCAGTTCTTC. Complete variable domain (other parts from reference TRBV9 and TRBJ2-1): DSGVTQTPKHLITATGQRVTLRCSPRSGDLSVYWYQQSLDQGLQFLIQYYNGEERAKGNILERFSAQQFPDLHSELNLSSLELGDSALYFCASSPWGRDNEQFFGPGTRLTVL.

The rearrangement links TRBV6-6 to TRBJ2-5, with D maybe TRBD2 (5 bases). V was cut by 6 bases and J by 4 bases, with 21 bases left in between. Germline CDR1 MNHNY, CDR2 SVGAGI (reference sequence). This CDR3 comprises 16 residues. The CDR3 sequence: CASSARGRSNRETQYF. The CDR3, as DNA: TGTGCCAGCAGCGCCCGGGGTAGAAGTAATAGAGAGACCCAGTACTTC.

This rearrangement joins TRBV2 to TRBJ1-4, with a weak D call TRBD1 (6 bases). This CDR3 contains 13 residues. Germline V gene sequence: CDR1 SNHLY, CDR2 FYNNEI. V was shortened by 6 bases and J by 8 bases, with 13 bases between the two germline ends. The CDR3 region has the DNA TGTGCCAGCAGACAGGGAGTGGAGGAAAAACTGTTTTTT. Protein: CASRQGVEEKLFF. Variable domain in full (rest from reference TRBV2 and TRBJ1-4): EPEVTQTPSHQVTQMGQEVILRCVPISNHLYFYWYRQILGQKVEFLVSFYNNEISEKSEIFDDQFSVERPDGSNFTLKIRSTKLEDSAMYFCASRQGVEEKLFFGSGTQLSVL.

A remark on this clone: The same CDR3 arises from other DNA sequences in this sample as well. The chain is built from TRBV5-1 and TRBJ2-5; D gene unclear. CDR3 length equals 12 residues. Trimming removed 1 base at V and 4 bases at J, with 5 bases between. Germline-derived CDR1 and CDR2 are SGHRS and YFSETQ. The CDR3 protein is CASSLRGETQYF. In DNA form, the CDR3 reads TGCGCCAGCAGCTTGCGAGGAGAGACCCAGTACTTC.

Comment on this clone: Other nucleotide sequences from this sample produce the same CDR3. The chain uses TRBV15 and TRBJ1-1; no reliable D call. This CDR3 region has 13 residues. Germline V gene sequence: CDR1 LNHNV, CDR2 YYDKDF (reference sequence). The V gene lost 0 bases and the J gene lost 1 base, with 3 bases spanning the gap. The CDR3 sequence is CATSRDPNTEAFF. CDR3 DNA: TGTGCCACCAGCAGAGATCCGAACACTGAAGCTTTCTTT.

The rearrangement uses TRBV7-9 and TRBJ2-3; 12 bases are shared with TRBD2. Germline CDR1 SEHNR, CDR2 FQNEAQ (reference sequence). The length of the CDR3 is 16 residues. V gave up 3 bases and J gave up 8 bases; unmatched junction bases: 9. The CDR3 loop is CASSFTGTSGSGTQYF. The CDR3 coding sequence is TGTGCCAGCAGCTTCACCGGGACTAGCGGGTCGGGTACGCAGTATTTT.

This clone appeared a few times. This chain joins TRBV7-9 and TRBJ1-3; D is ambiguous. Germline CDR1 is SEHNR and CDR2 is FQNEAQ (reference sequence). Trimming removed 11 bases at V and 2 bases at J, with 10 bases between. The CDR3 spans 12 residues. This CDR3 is CALPRAGNTIYF. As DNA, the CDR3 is TGTGCCCTACCAAGGGCTGGAAACACCATATATTTT.

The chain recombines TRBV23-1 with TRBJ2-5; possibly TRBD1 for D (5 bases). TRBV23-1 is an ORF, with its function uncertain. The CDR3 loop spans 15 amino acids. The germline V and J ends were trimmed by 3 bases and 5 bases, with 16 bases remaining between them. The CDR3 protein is CASSHGYCRDETQYF. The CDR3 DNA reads TGCGCCAGCAGTCACGGCTACTGCAGGGATGAGACCCAGTACTTC.

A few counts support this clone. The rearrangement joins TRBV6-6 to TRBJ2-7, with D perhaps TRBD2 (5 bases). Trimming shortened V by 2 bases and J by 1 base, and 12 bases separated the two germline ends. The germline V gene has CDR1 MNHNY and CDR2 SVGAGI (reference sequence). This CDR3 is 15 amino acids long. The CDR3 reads CASSYVGKRSYEQYF. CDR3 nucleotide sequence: TGTGCCAGCAGTTACGTTGGCAAGCGGTCCTACGAGCAGTACTTC.

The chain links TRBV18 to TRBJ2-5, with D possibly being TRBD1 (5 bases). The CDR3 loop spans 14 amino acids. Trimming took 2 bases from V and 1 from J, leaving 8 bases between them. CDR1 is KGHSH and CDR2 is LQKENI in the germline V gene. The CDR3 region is CASSPSRAQETQYF. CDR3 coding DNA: TGTGCCAGCTCACCAAGCAGGGCCCAAGAGACCCAGTACTTC.

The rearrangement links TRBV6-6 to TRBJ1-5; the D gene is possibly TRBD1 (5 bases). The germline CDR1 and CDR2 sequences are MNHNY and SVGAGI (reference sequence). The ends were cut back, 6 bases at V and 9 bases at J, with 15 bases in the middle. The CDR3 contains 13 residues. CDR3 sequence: CASRRDGEGPQHF. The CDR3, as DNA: TGTGCCAGCAGACGGGACGGTGAGGGGCCCCAGCATTTT.

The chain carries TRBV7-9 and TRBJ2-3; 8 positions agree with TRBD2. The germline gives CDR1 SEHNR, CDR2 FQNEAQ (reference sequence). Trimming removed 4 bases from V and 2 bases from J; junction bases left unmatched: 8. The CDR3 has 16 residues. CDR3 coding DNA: TGTGCCAGCAGCTCCTCCAGCGGGGGCCTCACAGATACGCAGTATTTT. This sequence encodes CASSSSSGGLTDTQYF.

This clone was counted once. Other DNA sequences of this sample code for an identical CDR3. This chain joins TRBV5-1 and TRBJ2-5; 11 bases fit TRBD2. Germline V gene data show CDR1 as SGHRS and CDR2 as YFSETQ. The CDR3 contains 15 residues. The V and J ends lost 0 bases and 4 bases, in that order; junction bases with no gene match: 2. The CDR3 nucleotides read TGCGCCAGCAGCTTGGGGCTAGCGGGAGGAGAGACCCAGTACTTC. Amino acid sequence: CASSLGLAGGETQYF.

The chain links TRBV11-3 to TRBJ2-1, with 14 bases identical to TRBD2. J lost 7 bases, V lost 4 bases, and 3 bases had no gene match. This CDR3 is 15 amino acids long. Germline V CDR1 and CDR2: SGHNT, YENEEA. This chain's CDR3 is CASSSTSGRGNEQFF. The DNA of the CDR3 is TGTGCCAGCAGCTCGACTAGCGGGAGGGGTAATGAGCAGTTCTTC. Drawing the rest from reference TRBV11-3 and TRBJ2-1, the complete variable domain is EAGVVQSPRYKIIEKKQPVAFWCNPISGHNTLYWYLQNLGQGPELLIRYENEEAVDDSQLPKDRFSAERLKGVDSTLKIQPAELGDSAVYLCASSSTSGRGNEQFFGPGTRLTVL.

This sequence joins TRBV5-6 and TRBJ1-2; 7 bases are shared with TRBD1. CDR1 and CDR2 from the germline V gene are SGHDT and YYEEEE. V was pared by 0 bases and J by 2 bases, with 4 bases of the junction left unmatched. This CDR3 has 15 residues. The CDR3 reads CASSLAPGQNYGYTF. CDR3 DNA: TGTGCCAGCAGCTTGGCACCGGGACAGAACTATGGCTACACCTTC.

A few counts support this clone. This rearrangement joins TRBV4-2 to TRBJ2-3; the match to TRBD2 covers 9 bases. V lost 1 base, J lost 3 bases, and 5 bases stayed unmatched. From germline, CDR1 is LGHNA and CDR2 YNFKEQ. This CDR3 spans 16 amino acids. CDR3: CASSQVSGRLTDTQYF. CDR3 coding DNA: TGTGCCAGCAGCCAAGTTAGCGGGAGATTGACAGATACGCAGTATTTT.

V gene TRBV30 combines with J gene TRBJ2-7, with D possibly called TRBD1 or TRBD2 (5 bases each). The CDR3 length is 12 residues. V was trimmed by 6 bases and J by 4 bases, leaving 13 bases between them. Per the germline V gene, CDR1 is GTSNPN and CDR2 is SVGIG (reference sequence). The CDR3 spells CACRDGYYEQYF. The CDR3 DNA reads TGTGCCTGCCGGGACGGCTATTACGAGCAGTACTTC.

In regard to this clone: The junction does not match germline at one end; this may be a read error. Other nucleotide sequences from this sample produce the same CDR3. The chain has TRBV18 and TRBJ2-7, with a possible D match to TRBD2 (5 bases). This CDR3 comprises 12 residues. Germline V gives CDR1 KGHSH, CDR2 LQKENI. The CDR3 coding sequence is TGTGCCAGCTCCCCACGGGGCTACGAGCAGTACTTC. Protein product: CASSPRGYEQYF.